This T cell receptor (beta chain) was sequenced for a study of blood T cell repertoires in COVID-19. In the study overall: Donors in the United States, Italy and Spain gave samples during acute or convalescent COVID-19.

CDR1 LNHDA and CDR2 SQIVND come from the germline V gene (reference sequence). The V gene lost 2 bases and the J gene lost 5 bases, with 15 bases spanning the gap. This CDR3 has 15 residues. Some clones are missing from TCRdb's copy, which holds only in-frame ones; the method was immunoSEQ multiplex PCR. Altogether 110,000 to 150,000 clones are present, over 75% being singletons, with the ten largest covering just under 3%. The material sequenced was peripheral blood. The TCR sequence derives from a man aged 50 or older with acute or convalescent COVID-19. The chain combines TRBV19 with TRBJ1-1; no firm D call. CDR3 DNA: TGTGCCAGTAGTATATCCCGGGTCGTACGAACTGAAGCTTTCTTT. This encodes CASSISRVVRTEAFF.